The clone carrying this TCR beta chain was seen only a few times. Enrolled through a virtual design, the participants were between about 18 and 100 years of age and came from 24 US areas. Measured with immunoSEQ multiplex PCR; TCRdb has only the in-frame clones, and not every one. Of 220,000 or so clones listed, around 88% are singletons. CDR3 size: 13 residues. Trimming shortened V by 3 bases and J by 8 bases, and 13 bases separated the two germline ends. The V gene's germline CDR1 is LNHNV and CDR2 YYDKDF (reference sequence). This sample was included in a study of blood T cell repertoires in COVID-19. Background on the study: Samples of COVID-19 (acute and convalescent) were obtained from the United States, Italy and Spain.

The V and J genes are TRBV15 and TRBJ1-2, with a possible D match to TRBD1 (6 bases). The sequence was obtained from a woman between 45 and 60 years old with acute COVID-19. The sequencing sample was made of PBMCs or T cells enriched from blood (not recorded which). The CDR3 DNA reads as TGTGCCACCAGCAGTCGGACGGGACAAGGCTACACCTTC. It translates to CATSSRTGQGYTF.